This T cell receptor (beta chain) was captured by sequencing in a study of identical twins. The sample holds a few counts of this clonotype. From the 5' RACE reads, TCRdb called clonotypes with MiXCR, one entry per CDR3 protein. The sample records roughly 500,000 distinct CDR3 sequences, approximately 22% being singletons. The sample was also reused in another study, on T cells expressing NK-cell markers.

The sequencing sample was made of CD4+ T cells sorted from blood. The clonotype comes from a woman aged 18-35 years in good health.

CDR3 nucleotides: TGCAGTGCTAGAGATGGACAGGGTGCCTACGAGCAGTACTTC. It specifies CSARDGQGAYEQYF. The chain uses TRBV20-1 and TRBJ2-7, with TRBD1 matching 8 bases. The CDR3 is 14 residues long. Trimming removed 0 bases from V and 2 bases from J; junction bases left unmatched: 3. Per the germline V gene, CDR1 is DFQATT and CDR2 is SNEGSKA (reference sequence).